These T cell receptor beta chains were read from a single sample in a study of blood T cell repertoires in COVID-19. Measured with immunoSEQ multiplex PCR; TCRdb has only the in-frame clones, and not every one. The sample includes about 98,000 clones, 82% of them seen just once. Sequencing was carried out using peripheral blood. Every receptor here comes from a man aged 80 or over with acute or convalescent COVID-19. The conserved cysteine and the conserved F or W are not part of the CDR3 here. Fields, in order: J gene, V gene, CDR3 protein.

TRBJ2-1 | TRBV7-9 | ASSKMGSGGNEQF
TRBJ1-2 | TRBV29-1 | SVGSQGQLGGYT
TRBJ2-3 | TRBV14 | ASSQDLRFTDTQY
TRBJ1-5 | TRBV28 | ASSQSRDRGRIGSQPQH
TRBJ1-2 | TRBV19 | ASSRDRGQGGYT
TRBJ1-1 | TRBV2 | ASSLRTGDTEAF
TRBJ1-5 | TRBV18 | ASSTKTGVEQPQH
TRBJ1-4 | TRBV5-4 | ASSLASGANEKLF
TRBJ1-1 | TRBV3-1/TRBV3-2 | ASSEGGLDEAF
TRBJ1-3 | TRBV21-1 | ASTPDGESGNTIY
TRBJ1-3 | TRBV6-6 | ASSDRVSSGNTIY
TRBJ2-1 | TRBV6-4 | ASSGPLLADYNEQF
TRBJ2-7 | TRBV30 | AWTPGKVHEQY
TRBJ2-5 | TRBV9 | ASSVEGAWRETQY
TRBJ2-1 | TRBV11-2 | ASSFRGNYNEQF
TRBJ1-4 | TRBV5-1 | ASSGLNEKLF
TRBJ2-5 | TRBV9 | ASARGAETQY
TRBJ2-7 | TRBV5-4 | ASSLASGTRAYEQY
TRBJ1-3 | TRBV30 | ASPFAGGNTIY
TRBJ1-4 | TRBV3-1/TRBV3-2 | ASSQVQGTANEKLF
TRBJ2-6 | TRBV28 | ASSFPHGGGSSGANVLT
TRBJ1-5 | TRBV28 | ASKAGINNQPQH
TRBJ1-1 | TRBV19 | ASSTAGMNTEAF
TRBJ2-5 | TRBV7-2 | ASSFGTGTKETQY
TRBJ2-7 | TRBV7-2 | ASSSKYEQY
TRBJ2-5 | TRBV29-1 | SVGKQGLETQY
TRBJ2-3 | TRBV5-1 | ASSLPSGSSDTQY
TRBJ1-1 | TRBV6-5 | ASSSRGGGTEAF
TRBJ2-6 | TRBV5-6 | ASSRGTGANVLT
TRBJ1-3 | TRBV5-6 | ASSLLGSSGNTIY
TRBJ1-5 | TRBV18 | ASSPAGGNQPQH
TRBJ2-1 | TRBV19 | ASSISEPGSYNEQF
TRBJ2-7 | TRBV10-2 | ASSGQGSSYEQY
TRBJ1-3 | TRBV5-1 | ASSLSAGAGSGNTIY
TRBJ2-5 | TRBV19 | ASRGTGGYSKQETQY
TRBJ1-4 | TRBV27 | ASKGAPRGEKLF
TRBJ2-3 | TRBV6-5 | ASRPLGADTQY
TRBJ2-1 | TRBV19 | ASKSASGVNNEQF